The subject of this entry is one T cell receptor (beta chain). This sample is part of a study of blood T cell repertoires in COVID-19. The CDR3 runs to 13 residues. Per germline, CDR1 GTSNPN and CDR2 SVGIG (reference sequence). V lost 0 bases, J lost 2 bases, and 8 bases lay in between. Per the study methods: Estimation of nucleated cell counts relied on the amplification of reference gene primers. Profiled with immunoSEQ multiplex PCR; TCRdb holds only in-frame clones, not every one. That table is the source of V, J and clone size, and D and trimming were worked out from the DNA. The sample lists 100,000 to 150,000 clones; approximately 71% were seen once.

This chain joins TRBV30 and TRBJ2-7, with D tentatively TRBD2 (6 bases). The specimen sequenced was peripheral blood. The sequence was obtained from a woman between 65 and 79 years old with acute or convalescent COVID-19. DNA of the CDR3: TGTGCCTGGAGTGTACGCGGGACCTACGAGCAGTACTTC. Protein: CAWSVRGTYEQYF.